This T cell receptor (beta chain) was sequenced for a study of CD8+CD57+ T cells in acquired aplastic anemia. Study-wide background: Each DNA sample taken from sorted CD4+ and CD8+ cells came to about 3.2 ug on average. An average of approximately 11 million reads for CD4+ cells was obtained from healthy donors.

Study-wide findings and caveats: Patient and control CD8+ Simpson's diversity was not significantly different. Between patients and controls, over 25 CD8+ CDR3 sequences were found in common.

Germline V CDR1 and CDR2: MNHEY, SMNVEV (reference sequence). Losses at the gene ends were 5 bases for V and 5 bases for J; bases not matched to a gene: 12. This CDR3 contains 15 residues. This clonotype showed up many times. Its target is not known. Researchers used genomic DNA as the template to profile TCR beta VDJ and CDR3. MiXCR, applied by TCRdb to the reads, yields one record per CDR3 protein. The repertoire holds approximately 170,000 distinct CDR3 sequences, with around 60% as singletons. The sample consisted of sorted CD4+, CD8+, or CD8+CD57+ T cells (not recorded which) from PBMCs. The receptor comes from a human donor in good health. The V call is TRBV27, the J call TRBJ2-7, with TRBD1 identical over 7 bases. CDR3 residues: CASSQTWDSEHEQYF. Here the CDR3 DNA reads TGTGCCAGCAGTCAAACATGGGACAGCGAGCACGAGCAGTACTTC.